Here is one TCR beta chain with its context. This clonotype has more than one count but fewer than ten. Its antigen is still unknown. Within one base of it there is no much larger clone, and no base qualities were kept. The sample originates from a study of T-cell memory formation after mild COVID-19 (dated by TCRdb to 2020 to 2022). Regarding the study in general: Most TCR sequence clusters were specific to one of the two donors. T-cell clones expanding and contracting after mild COVID-19 in two donors were tracked by longitudinal TCRalpha and TCRbeta repertoire sequencing. The cohort comprised two young, previously healthy adult volunteers, one female and one male. Overall results and qualifications from the work: From day 15 to 85, contracting clones showed balanced CD4/CD8 phenotypes, whereas a second wave of clones that expanded from day 15 to 37 leaned towards CD4+. Some responding clones were detected in pre-infection memory, suggesting pre-existing cross-reactive memory T cells joined the SARS-CoV-2 response. Contracting CD4+ clones were located mainly in the CM and EM memory subsets, whereas CD8+ clones were found to be enriched in EMRA. Only two mild cases were covered in the study, and larger cohorts including severe cases with pre-infection samples were considered necessary. Whether the second-wave clones peaking on day 37 were SARS-CoV-2 specific was not confirmed.

The sequencer listed for this sample is Illumina NovaSeq 6000. TCRalpha and TCRbeta cDNA libraries were built by 5'RACE with constant-segment primers, adding sample barcodes and unique molecular identifiers. RNA was extracted from every sample with Trizol reagent. Library amplification was performed in two PCR steps, and a second sample barcode and Illumina TruSeq adapters were introduced in the second step. The libraries were sequenced on an Illumina NovaSeq using 2 x 150 bp paired-end reads. Processing in the source paper ran as follows. Reads were demultiplexed and collapsed into UMI-guided consensus sequences with migec v1.2.7. Using mixcr v2.1.11, UMI consensuses were aligned to TRA and TRB V and J templates and then assembled into clonotypes. Clonotypes were classified as expanded or contracted when called significant by both edgeR and NoisET, with noise models trained on biological replicates. For edgeR calls, the cutoffs were a false discovery rate-adjusted p below 0.01 and a log2 fold-change threshold of 1. As an exploratory analysis of dynamics, max-normalized trajectories of the 1000 most abundant clonotypes were examined with PCA combined with hierarchical clustering. Separately sequenced CD4+ and CD8+ repertoires were used to assign a CD4 or CD8 phenotype to each responding clone. TCRdb applied fastp at Q25 and MiXCR to the public reads, then kept only in-frame beta chains. Identical CDR3 proteins give one entry, which carries the most common genes and DNA. These V and J calls originate from TCRdb's pipeline instead of the authors' own analysis. Here the sample has about 190,000 distinct CDR3 sequences; around 19% occur a single time. The ten top clones hold roughly 2.6% of the sample.

V and J are trimmed by 3 bases and 8 bases, and the gene matches miss 10 bases of the junction. The CDR3 sequence holds 16 residues, the cysteine and phenylalanine included. Kept here is only the CDR3 DNA, which spans 48 bases and is read in frame from base 1. Ficoll-Paque density gradient centrifugation was used to isolate PBMCs. Sequencing was performed on PBMCs or a T cell subset sorted from them (not recorded which). The origin of this receptor is an adult woman who had mild COVID-19 (a few samples of this study predate the infection). The sample titles of this study are shuffled in the database, so cell type and time point are left out; the donor was told from shared clones. The V and J segments used are TRBV12-3 or TRBV12-4 and TRBJ2-1; 10 central nucleotides agree with TRBD2. The DNA sequence is as follows: TGTGCCAGCAGTTTGAGAGCGGGGGGGCCGAGGGATGAGCAGTTCTTC. This sequence encodes CASSLRAGGPRDEQFF.